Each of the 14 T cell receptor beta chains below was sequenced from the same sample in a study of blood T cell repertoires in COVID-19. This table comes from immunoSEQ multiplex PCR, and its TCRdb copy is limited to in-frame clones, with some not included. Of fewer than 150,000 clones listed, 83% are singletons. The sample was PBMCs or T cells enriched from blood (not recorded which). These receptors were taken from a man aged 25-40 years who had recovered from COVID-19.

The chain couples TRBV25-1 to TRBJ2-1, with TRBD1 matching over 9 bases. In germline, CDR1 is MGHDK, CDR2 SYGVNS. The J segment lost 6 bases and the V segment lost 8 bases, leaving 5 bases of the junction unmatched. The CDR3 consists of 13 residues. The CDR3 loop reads CASGTGGLNEQFF. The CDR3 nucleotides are TGTGCCAGCGGAACAGGGGGCCTCAATGAGCAGTTCTTC.

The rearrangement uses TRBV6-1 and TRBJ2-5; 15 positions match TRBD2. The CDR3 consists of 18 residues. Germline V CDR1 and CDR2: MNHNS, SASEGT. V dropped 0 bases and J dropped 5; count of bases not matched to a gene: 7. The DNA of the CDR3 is TGTGCCAGCAGTGAAGCAACGGGACTAGCGGGGGGCAGGGAGACCCAGTACTTC. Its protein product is CASSEATGLAGGRETQYF.

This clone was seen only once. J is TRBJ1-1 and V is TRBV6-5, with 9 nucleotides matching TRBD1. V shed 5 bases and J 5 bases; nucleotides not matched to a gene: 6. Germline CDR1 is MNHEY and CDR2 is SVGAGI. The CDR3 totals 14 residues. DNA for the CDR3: TGTGCCAGCAGTCTACAGGGGGCTGGTACTGAAGCTTTCTTT. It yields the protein CASSLQGAGTEAFF.

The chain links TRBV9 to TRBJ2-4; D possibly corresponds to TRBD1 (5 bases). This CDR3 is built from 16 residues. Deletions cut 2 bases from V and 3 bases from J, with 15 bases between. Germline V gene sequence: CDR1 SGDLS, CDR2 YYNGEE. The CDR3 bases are TGTGCCAGCAGCGTTCGGCCAGGGTTTGACAAAAACATTCAGTACTTC. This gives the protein CASSVRPGFDKNIQYF.

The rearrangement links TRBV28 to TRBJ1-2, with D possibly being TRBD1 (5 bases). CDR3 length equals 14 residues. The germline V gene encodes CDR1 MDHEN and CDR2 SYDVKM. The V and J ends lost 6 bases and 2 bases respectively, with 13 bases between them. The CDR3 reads CASSLPPGNYGYTF. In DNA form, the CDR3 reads TGTGCCAGCAGCCTACCCCCAGGGAACTATGGCTACACCTTC.

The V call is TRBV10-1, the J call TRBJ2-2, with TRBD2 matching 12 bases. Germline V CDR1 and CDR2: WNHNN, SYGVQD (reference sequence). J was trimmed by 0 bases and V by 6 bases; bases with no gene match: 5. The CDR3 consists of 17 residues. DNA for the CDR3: TGCGCCAGCAGCCGGACTAGCGGGGCAACGAACACCGGGGAGCTGTTTTTT. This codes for CASSRTSGATNTGELFF.

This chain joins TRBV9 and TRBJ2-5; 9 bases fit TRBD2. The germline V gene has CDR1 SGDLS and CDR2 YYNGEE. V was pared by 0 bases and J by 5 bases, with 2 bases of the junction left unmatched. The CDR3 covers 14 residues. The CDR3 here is CASSVGTSAETQYF. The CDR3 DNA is TGTGCCAGCAGCGTAGGGACTAGCGCGGAGACCCAGTACTTC.

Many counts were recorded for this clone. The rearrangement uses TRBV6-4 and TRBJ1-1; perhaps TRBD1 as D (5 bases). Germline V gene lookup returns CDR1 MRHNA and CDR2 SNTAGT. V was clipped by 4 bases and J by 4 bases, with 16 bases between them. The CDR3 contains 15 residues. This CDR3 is CASSVGEGSGTEAFF. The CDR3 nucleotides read TGTGCCAGCAGTGTAGGGGAGGGATCGGGCACTGAAGCTTTCTTT.

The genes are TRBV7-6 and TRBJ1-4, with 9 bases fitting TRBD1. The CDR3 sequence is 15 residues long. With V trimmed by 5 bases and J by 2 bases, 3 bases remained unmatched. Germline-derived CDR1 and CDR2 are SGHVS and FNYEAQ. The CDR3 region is CASSPGQGTNEKLFF. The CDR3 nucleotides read TGTGCCAGCAGCCCGGGACAGGGTACTAATGAAAAACTGTTTTTT.

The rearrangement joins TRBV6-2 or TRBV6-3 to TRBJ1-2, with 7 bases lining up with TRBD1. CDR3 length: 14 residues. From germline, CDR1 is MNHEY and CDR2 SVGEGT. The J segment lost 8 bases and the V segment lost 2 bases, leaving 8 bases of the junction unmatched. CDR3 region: CASSYPGTATGYTF. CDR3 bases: TGTGCCAGCAGTTACCCTGGGACAGCGACCGGCTACACCTTC.

The CDR3 sequence is CASSPGLAGVYEQYF. Written as DNA, the CDR3 is TGTGCCAGCAGCCCGGGACTAGCGGGAGTGTACGAGCAGTACTTC. The chain links TRBV7-7 to TRBJ2-7; 14 nucleotides align to TRBD2. The germline gives CDR1 SSHAT, CDR2 FNYEAQ (reference sequence). The CDR3 extends over 15 amino acids. J was trimmed by 4 bases and V by 5 bases; bases with no gene match: 4.

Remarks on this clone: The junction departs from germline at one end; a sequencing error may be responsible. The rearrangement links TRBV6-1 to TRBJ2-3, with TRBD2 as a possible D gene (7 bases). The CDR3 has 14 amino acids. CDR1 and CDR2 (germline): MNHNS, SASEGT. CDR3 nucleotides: TGTGCCAGCAGGGAAGCCGGGGGGCTCGACACGCAGTATTTT. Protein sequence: CASREAGGLDTQYF.

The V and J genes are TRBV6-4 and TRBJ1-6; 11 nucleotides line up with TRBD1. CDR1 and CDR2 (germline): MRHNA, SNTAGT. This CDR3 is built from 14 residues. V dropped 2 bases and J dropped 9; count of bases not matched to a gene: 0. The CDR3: CASSDGTGGSPLHF. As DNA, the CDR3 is TGTGCCAGCAGTGACGGGACAGGGGGTTCACCCCTCCACTTT.

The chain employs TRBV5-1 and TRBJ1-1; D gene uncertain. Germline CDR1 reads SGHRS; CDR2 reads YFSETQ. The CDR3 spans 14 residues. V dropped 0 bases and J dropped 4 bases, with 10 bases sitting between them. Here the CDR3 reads CASSLGLRFTEAFF. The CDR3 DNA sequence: TGCGCCAGCAGCTTGGGGTTGCGCTTCACTGAAGCTTTCTTT.